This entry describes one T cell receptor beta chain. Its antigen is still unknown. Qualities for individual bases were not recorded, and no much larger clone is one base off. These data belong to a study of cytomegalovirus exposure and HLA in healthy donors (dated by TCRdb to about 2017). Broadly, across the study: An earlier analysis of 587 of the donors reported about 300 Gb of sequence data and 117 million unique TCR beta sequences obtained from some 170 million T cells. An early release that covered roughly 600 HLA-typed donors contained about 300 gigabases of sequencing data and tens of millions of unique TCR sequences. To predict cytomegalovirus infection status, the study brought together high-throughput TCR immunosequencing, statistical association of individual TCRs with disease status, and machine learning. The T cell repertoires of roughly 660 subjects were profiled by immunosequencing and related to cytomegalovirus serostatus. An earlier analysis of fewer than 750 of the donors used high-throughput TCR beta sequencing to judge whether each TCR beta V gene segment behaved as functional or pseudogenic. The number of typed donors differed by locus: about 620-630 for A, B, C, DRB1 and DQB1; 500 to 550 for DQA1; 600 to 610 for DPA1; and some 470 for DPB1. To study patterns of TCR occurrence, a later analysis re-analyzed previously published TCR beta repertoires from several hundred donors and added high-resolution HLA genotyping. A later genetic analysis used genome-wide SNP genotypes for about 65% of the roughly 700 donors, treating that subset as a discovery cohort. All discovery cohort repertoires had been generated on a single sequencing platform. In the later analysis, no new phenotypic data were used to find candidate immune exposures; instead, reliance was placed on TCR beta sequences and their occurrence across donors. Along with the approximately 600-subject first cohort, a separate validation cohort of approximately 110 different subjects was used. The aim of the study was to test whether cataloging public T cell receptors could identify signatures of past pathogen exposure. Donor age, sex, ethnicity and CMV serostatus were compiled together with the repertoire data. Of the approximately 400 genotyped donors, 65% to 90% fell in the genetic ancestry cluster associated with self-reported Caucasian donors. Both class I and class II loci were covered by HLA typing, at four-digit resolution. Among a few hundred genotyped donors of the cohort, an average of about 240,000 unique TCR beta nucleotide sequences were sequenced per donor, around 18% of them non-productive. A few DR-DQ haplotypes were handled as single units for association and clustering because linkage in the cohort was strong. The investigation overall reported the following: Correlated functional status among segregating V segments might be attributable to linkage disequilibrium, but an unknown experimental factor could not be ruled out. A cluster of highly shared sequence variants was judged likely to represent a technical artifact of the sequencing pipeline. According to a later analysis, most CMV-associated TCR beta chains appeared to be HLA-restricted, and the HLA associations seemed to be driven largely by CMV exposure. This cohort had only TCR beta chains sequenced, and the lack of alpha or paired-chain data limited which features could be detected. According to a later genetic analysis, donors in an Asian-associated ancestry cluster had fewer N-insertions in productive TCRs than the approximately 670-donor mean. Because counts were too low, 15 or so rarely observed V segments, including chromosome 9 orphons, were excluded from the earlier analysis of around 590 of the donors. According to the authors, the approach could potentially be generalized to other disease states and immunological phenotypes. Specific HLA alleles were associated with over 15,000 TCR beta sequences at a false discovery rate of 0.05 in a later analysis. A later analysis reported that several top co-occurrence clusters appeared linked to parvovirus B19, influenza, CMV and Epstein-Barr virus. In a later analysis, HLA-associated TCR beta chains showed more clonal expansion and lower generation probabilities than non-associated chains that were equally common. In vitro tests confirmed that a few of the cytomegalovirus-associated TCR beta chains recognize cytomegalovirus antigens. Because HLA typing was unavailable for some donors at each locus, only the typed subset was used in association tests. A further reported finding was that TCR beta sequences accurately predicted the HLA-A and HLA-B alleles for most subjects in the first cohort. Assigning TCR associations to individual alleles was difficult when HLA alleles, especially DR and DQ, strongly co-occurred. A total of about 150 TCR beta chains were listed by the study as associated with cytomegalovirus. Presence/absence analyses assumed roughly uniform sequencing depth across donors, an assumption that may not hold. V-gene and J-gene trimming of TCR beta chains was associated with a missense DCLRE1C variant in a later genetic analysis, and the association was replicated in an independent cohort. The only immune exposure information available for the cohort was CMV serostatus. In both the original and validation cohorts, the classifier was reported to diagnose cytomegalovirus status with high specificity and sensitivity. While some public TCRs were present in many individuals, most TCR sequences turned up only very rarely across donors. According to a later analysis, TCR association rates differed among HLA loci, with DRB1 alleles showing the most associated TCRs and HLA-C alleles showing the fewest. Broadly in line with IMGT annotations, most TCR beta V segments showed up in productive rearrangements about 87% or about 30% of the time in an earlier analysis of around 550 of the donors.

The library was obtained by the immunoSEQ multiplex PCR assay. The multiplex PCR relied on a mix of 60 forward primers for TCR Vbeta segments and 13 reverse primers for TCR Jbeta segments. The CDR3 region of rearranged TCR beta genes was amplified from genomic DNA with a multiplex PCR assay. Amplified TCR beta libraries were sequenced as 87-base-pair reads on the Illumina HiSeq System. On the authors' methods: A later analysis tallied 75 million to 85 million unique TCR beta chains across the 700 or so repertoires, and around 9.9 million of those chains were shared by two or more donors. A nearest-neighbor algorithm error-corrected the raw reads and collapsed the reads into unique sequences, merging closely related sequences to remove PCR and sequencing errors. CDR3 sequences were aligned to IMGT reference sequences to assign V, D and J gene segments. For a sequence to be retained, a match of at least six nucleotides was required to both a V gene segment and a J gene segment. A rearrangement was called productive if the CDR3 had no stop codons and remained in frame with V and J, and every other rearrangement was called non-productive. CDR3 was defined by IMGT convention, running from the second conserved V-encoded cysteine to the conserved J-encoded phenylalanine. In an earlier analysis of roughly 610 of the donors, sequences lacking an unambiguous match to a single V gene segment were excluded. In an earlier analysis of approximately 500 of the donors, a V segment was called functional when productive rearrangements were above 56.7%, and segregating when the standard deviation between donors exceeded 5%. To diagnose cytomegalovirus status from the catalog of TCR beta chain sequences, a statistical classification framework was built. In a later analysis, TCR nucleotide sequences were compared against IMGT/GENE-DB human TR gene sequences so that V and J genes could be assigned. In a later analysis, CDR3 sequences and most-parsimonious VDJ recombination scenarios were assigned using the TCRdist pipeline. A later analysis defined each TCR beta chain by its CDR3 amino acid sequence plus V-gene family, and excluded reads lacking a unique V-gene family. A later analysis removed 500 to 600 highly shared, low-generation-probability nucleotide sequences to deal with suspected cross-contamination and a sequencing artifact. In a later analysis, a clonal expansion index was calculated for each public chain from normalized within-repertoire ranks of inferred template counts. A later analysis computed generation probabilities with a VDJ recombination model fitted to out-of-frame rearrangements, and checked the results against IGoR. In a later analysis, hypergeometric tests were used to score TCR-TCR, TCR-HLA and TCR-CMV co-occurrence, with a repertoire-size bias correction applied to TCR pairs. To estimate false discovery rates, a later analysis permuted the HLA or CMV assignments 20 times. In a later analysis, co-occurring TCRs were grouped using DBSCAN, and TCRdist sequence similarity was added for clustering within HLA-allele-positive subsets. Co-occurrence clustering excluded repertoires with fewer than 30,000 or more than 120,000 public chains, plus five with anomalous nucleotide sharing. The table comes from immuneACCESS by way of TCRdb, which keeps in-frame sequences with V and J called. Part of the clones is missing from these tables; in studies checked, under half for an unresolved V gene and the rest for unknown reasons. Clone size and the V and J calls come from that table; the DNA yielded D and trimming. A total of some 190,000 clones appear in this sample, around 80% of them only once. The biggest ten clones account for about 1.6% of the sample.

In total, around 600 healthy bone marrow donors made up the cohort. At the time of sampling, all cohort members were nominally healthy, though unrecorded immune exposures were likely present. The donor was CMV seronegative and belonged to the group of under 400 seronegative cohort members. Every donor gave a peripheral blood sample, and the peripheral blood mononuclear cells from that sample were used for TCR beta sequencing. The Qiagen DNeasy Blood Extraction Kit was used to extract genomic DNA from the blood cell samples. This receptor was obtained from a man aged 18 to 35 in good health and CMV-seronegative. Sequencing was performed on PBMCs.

The CDR3 sequence is CASSLAPTSGYTGELFF. The DNA sequence is TGTGCCAGCAGTCTCGCCCCGACTAGCGGATACACCGGGGAGCTGTTTTTT. Recombination connected TRBV27 to TRBJ2-2; 9 central bases correspond to TRBD2. The germline V and J ends show losses of 5 bases and 3 bases respectively, and no gene match explains 10 bases of the junction. The CDR3 covers 17 residues, taking in both the cysteine and the phenylalanine. Only CDR3 DNA is held: 51 bases, read in frame from base 1. For CDR1 and CDR2, the germline V gene (reference sequence) lists MNHEY and SMNVEV.